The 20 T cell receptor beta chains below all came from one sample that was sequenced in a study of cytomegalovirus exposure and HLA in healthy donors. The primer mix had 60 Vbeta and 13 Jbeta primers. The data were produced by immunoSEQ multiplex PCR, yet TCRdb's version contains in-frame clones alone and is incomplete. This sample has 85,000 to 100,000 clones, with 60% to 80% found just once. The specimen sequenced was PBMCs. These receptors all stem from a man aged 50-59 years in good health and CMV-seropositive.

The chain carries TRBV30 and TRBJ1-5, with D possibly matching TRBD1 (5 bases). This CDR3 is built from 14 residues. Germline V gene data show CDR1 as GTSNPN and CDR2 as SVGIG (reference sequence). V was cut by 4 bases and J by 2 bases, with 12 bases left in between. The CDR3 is CAWIPGGGNQPQHF. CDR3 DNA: TGTGCCTGGATTCCAGGAGGGGGCAATCAGCCCCAGCATTTT.

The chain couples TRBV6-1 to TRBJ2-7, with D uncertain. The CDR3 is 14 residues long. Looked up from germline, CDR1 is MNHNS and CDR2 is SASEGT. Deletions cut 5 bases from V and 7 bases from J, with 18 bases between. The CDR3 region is CASSTQEPILEQYF. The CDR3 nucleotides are TGTGCCAGCAGTACCCAGGAACCTATTTTGGAGCAGTACTTC.

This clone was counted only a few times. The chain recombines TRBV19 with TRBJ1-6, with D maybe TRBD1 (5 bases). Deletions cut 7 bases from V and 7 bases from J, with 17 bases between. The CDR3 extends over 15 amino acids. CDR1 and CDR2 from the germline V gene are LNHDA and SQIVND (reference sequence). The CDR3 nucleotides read TGTGCCAGTACCGGAGGGGTTCGGGGGAATTCACCCCTCCACTTT. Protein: CASTGGVRGNSPLHF.

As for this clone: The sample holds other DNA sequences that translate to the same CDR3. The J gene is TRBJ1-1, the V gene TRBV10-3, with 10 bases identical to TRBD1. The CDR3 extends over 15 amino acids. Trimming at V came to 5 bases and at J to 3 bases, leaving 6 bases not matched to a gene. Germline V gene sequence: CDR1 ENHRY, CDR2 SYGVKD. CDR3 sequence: CAISQGQGRDTEAFF. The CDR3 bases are TGTGCCATCAGTCAGGGACAGGGGAGAGACACTGAAGCTTTCTTT.

CDR3 in amino acids: CASRPRTDSYEQYF. The CDR3 DNA sequence: TGTGCCAGCAGACCTAGGACAGACTCCTACGAGCAGTACTTC. The gene calls are TRBV27 and TRBJ2-5, with a weak D call TRBD1 (6 bases). The DNA end is a closer match to TRBJ2-7, so the J assignment may be wrong. The germline V gene encodes CDR1 MNHEY and CDR2 SMNVEV (reference sequence). This CDR3 spans 14 amino acids.

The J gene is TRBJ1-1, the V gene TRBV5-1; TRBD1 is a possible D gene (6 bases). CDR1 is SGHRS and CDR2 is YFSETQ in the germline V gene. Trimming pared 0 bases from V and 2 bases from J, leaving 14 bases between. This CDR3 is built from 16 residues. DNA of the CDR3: TGCGCCAGCAGCTTGGCCCTGGGCAGGGGAAACACTGAAGCTTTCTTT. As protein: CASSLALGRGNTEAFF.

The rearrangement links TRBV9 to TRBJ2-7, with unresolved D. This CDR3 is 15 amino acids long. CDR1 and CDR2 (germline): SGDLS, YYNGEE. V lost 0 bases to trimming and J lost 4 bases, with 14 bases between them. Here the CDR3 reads CASSVGSGPEYEQYF. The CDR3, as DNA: TGTGCCAGCAGCGTAGGGTCAGGCCCCGAGTACGAGCAGTACTTC.

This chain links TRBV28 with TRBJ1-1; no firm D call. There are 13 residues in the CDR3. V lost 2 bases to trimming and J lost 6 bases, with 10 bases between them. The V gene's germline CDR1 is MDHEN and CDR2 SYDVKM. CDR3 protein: CASSLMGRPEAFF. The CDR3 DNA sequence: TGTGCCAGCAGTTTAATGGGGAGGCCTGAAGCTTTCTTT. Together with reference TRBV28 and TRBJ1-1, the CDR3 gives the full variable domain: DVKVTQSSRYLVKRTGEKVFLECVQDMDHENMFWYRQDPGLGLRLIYFSYDVKMKEKGDIPEGYSVSREKKERFSLILESASTNQTSMYLCASSLMGRPEAFFGQGTRLTVV.

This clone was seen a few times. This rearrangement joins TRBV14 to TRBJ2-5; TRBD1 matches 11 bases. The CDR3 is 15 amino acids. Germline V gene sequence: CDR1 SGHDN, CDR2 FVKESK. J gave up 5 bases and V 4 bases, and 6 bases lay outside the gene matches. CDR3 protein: CASSPWTGGEETQYF. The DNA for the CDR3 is TGTGCCAGCAGCCCCTGGACAGGGGGCGAGGAGACCCAGTACTTC.

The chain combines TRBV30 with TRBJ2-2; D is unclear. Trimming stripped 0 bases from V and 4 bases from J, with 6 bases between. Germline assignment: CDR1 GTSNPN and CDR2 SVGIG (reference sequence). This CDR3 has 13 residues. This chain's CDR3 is CAWSVELTGELFF. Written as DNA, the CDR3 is TGTGCCTGGAGTGTTGAGCTCACCGGGGAGCTGTTTTTT. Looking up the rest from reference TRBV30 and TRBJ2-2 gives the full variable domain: SQTIHQWPATLVQPVGSPLSLECTVEGTSNPNLYWYRQAAGRGLQLLFYSVGIGQISSEVPQNLSASRPQDRQFILSSKKLLLSDSGFYLCAWSVELTGELFFGEGSRLTVL.

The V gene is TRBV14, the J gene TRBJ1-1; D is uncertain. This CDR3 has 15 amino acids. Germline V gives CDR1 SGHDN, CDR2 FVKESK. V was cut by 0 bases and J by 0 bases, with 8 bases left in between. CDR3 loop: CASSQDWAMNTEAFF. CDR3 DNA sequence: TGTGCCAGCAGCCAAGACTGGGCAATGAACACTGAAGCTTTCTTT. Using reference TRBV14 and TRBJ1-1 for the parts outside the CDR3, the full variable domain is EAGVTQFPSHSVIEKGQTVTLRCDPISGHDNLYWYRRVMGKEIKFLLHFVKESKQDESGMPNNRFLAERTGGTYSTLKVQPAELEDSGVYFCASSQDWAMNTEAFFGQGTRLTVV.

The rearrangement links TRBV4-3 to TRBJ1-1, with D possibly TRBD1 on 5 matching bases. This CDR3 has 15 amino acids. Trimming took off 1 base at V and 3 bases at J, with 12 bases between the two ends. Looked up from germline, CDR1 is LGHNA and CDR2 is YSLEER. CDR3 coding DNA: TGCGCCAGCAGCCAAGTAGCGGGGGTAGACACTGAAGCTTTCTTT. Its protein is CASSQVAGVDTEAFF.

CDR3 region: CASSEALRANGNTIYF. The CDR3 nucleotides read TGTGCCAGCAGTGAAGCTTTGCGGGCCAATGGAAACACCATATATTTT. The rearrangement joins TRBV6-1 to TRBJ1-3; D uncertain. Trimming pared 0 bases from V and 3 bases from J, leaving 12 bases between. CDR1 MNHNS and CDR2 SASEGT come from the germline V gene. This CDR3 has 16 amino acids.

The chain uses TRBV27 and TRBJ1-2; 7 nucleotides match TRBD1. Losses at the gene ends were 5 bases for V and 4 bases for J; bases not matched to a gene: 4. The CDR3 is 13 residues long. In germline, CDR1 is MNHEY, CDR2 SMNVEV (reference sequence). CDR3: CASSTQGVYGYTF. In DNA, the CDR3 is TGTGCCAGCAGTACCCAGGGGGTCTATGGCTACACCTTC.

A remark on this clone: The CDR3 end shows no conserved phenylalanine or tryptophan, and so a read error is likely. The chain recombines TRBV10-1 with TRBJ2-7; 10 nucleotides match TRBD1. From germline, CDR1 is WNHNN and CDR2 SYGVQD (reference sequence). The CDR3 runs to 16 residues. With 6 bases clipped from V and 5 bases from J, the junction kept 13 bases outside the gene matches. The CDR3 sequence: CASRGPSQTGGNEQYS. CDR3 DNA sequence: TGCGCCAGCAGGGGGCCCTCCCAGACAGGGGGCAACGAGCAGTACTCC.

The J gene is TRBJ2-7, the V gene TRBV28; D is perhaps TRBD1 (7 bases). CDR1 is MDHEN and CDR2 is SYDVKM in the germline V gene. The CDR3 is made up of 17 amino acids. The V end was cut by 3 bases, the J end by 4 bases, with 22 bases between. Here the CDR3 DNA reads TGTGCCAGCAGTTTGGGGGGTGGGGCAGGGGGTGTTTACGAGCAGTACTTC. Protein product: CASSLGGGAGGVYEQYF.

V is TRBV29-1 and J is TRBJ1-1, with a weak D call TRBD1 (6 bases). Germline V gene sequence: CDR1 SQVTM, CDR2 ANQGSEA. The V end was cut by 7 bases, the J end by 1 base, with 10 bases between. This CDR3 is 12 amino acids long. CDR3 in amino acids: CSAQQGNTEAFF. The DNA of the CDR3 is TGCAGCGCTCAACAGGGGAACACTGAAGCTTTCTTT.

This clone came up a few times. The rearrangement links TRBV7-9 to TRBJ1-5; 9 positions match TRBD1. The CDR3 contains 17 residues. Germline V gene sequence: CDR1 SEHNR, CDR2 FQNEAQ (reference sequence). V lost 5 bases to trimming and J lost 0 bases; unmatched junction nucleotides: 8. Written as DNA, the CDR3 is TGTGCCAGCAGCCTACAGGGGGCCTCGGATAGCAATCAGCCCCAGCATTTT. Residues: CASSLQGASDSNQPQHF.

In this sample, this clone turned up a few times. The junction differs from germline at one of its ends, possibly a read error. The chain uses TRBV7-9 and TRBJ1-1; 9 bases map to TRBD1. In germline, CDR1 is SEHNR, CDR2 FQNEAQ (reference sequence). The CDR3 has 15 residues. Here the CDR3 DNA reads TGTTCCAGCAGCCCTGGGACAGGGTCGGGCACTGAAGCTTTCTTT. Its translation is CSSSPGTGSGTEAFF.

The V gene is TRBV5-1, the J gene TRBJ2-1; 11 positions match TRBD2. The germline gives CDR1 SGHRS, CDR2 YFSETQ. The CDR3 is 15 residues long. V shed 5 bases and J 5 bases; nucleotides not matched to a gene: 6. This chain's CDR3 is CASRDLAGGDNEQFF. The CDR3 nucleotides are TGCGCCAGCAGGGATCTAGCGGGGGGCGACAATGAGCAGTTCTTC. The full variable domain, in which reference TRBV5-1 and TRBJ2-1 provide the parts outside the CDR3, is KAGVTQTPRYLIKTRGQQVTLSCSPISGHRSVSWYQQTPGQGLQFLFEYFSETQRNKGNFPGRFSGRQFSNSRSEMNVSTLELGDSALYLCASRDLAGGDNEQFFGPGTRLTVL.